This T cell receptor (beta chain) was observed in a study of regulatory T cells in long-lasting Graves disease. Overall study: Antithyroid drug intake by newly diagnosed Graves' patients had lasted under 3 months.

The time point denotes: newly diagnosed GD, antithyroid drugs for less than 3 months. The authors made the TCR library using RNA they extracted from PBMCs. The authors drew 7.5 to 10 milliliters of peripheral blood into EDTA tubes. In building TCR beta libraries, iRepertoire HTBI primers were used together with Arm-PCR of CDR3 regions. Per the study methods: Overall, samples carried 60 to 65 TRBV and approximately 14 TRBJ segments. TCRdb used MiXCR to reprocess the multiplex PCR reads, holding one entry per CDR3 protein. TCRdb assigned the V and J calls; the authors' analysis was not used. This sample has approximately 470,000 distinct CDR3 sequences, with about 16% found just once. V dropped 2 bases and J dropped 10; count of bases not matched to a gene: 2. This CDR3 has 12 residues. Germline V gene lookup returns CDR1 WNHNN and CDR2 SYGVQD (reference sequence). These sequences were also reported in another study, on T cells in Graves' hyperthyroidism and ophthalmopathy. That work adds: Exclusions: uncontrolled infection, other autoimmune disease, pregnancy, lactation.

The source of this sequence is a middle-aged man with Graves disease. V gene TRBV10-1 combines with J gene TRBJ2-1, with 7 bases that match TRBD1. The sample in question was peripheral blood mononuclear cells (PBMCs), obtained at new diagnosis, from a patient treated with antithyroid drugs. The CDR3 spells CASSERGGEQFF. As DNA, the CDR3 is TGCGCCAGCAGTGAGAGAGGGGGCGAGCAGTTCTTC.